These 26 T cell receptor beta chains were sequenced from one sample in a study of glioma-infiltrating T cells after dendritic cell vaccination. Here immunoSEQ multiplex PCR was the method, and the copy in TCRdb shows in-frame clones only, minus some. This sample carries 85,000 to 110,000 clones, 81% of them seen once, and the ten largest clones take about an eighth. The sample consisted of blood, taken before dendritic cell vaccination. These receptors were obtained from a human donor with glioblastoma.

CDR3 residues: CASSESPGLPQHF. CDR3 bases: TGTGCCAGCAGTGAATCGCCAGGGTTGCCCCAGCATTTT. The rearrangement uses TRBV2 and TRBJ1-5; TRBD1 might be the D (5 bases). Trimming removed 2 bases at V and 9 bases at J, with 11 bases between. Germline assignment: CDR1 SNHLY and CDR2 FYNNEI. The CDR3 is made up of 13 amino acids.

V gene TRBV6-6 combines with J gene TRBJ1-2; D ambiguous. The germline V gene encodes CDR1 MNHNY and CDR2 SVGAGI (reference sequence). The V end was cut by 2 bases, the J end by 3 bases, with 10 bases between. The CDR3 totals 14 residues. This chain's CDR3 is CASSYVGRDYGYTF. The CDR3 DNA sequence: TGTGCCAGCAGTTACGTTGGGAGGGACTATGGCTACACCTTC.

This chain connects TRBV4-1 to TRBJ1-5, with D unresolved. CDR1 and CDR2 (germline): MGHRA, YSYEKL. The CDR3 sequence is 13 residues long. Trimming left V 1 base short and J 7 bases short, with 8 bases between. CDR3 residues: CASSQVPGQPQHF. Here the CDR3 DNA reads TGCGCCAGCAGCCAAGTTCCGGGGCAGCCCCAGCATTTT.

The rearrangement links TRBV30 to TRBJ2-4, with 14 bases aligning to TRBD2. Per the germline V gene, CDR1 is GTSNPN and CDR2 is SVGIG (reference sequence). Trimming cost V 4 bases and J 9 bases; bases outside gene matches: 5. The CDR3 covers 14 residues. The chain's CDR3 is CAWTTSGGVGIQYF. In DNA, the CDR3 is TGTGCCTGGACGACTAGCGGGGGGGTTGGCATTCAGTACTTC.

The genes are TRBV4-1 and TRBJ2-5, with D possibly being TRBD1 (5 bases). Germline V gene sequence: CDR1 MGHRA, CDR2 YSYEKL. V lost 1 base and J lost 1, with 10 bases in between. CDR3 size: 15 residues. The CDR3 protein is CASSQAGYIQETQYF. The CDR3 DNA is TGCGCCAGCAGCCAAGCAGGGTACATCCAAGAGACCCAGTACTTC.

This clone has only one observation. The J gene is TRBJ2-5, the V gene TRBV5-4; tentatively, D is TRBD1 (7 bases). The CDR3 totals 16 residues. Trimming removed 4 bases at V and 2 bases at J, with 18 bases between. Per the germline V gene, CDR1 is SGHNT and CDR2 is YYREEE (reference sequence). CDR3 coding DNA: TGTGCCAGCAGCCGGGGACTGACAGGGTGGCAAGAGACCCAGTACTTC. It translates to CASSRGLTGWQETQYF.

The sample holds a few counts of this clone. This chain links TRBV7-9 with TRBJ1-3; no clear D. Germline V CDR1 and CDR2: SEHNR, FQNEAQ (reference sequence). V was trimmed by 2 bases and J by 0 bases, leaving 8 bases between them. CDR3 length: 15 residues. The CDR3 is CASSLPVLSGNTIYF. In DNA, the CDR3 is TGTGCCAGCAGCTTACCGGTCCTCTCTGGAAACACCATATATTTT.

This clone has only a few counts. The chain is built from TRBV2 and TRBJ1-4, with D hard to call. CDR1 and CDR2 from the germline V gene are SNHLY and FYNNEI. The CDR3 runs 13 residues. The V gene lost 6 bases and the J gene lost 3 bases, with 8 bases spanning the gap. CDR3 bases: TGTGCCAGCAGCCCCGGGGCTAATGAAAAACTGTTTTTT. Encoded protein: CASSPGANEKLFF. The full variable domain, rest sourced from reference TRBV2 and TRBJ1-4, is EPEVTQTPSHQVTQMGQEVILRCVPISNHLYFYWYRQILGQKVEFLVSFYNNEISEKSEIFDDQFSVERPDGSNFTLKIRSTKLEDSAMYFCASSPGANEKLFFGSGTQLSVL.

The J gene is TRBJ1-2, the V gene TRBV11-2, with D uncertain. V lost 6 bases and J 3 bases, leaving 23 bases between the germline ends. CDR1 and CDR2 (germline): SGHAT, FQNNGV. This CDR3 spans 17 amino acids. The CDR3: CASRRSVGLDEYYGYTF. The DNA of the CDR3 is TGTGCCAGCAGAAGGTCGGTAGGACTTGACGAATACTATGGCTACACCTTC.

The V call is TRBV11-2, the J call TRBJ1-3; D gene unclear. The CDR3 spans 14 residues. Germline V gene sequence: CDR1 SGHAT, CDR2 FQNNGV. V was trimmed by 0 bases and J by 1 base, leaving 4 bases between them. CDR3 sequence reads: CASSLDLSGNTIYF. The CDR3 region has the DNA TGTGCCAGCAGCTTAGATCTTTCTGGAAACACCATATATTTT.

The J gene is TRBJ2-5, the V gene TRBV27; TRBD1 matches 7 bases. Germline assignment: CDR1 MNHEY and CDR2 SMNVEV (reference sequence). The trim removed 2 bases at V and 3 bases at J, leaving 9 bases unmatched. The CDR3 sequence is 16 residues long. The CDR3 sequence: CASSLMAGGTKETQYF. The DNA of the CDR3 is TGTGCCAGCAGTTTAATGGCAGGGGGTACGAAAGAGACCCAGTACTTC.

J is TRBJ2-1 and V is TRBV7-3; the D is unclear. Germline assignment: CDR1 SGHTA and CDR2 FQGTGA. V lost 8 bases and J lost 7, with 15 bases in between. This CDR3 spans 13 amino acids. The CDR3 nucleotides are TGTGCCAGCGCCCTCTCCCCGCAGAATGAGCAGTTCTTC. This translates into CASALSPQNEQFF.

The J gene is TRBJ1-2, the V gene TRBV30; D is unresolved. V was pared by 1 base and J by 4 bases, with 10 bases between. Per germline, CDR1 GTSNPN and CDR2 SVGIG (reference sequence). This CDR3 is 13 amino acids long. The CDR3 is CAWSGQRFYGYTF. In DNA form, the CDR3 reads TGTGCCTGGAGTGGACAACGGTTCTATGGCTACACCTTC.

The rearrangement uses TRBV7-8 and TRBJ2-5, with 10 bases aligning to TRBD1. The CDR3 is 15 amino acids. Germline CDR1 SGHVS, CDR2 FQNEAQ. Trimming cost V 5 bases and J 1 base; bases outside gene matches: 4. The CDR3 DNA reads as TGTGCCAGCAGCCGGGACAGGGGCCTCCAAGAGACCCAGTACTTC. It yields the protein CASSRDRGLQETQYF.

The chain carries TRBV7-2 and TRBJ2-7; perhaps TRBD1 as D (6 bases). The germline gives CDR1 SGHTA, CDR2 FQGNSA. Trimming removed 0 bases from V and 2 bases from J, with 8 bases in between. The CDR3 spans 14 residues. CDR3 coding DNA: TGTGCCAGCAGCTTAGCAGGGGACACCTACGAGCAGTACTTC. Translation gives CASSLAGDTYEQYF.

The chain joins TRBV18 to TRBJ2-2; 8 nucleotides agree with TRBD1. Germline CDR1 KGHSH, CDR2 LQKENI. J gave up 0 bases and V 4 bases, and 4 bases lay outside the gene matches. The CDR3 is made up of 16 amino acids. The CDR3 region is CASSLTGEANTGELFF. The DNA of the CDR3 is TGTGCCAGCTCACTGACAGGGGAAGCGAACACCGGGGAGCTGTTTTTT. The complete variable domain, with remaining parts taken from reference TRBV18 and TRBJ2-2, reads NAGVMQNPRHLVRRRGQEARLRCSPMKGHSHVYWYRQLPEEGLKFMVYLQKENIIDESGMPKERFSAEFPKEGPSILRIQQVVRGDSAAYFCASSLTGEANTGELFFGEGSRLTVL.

This sequence joins TRBV29-1 and TRBJ1-2; D is uncertain. The CDR3 covers 15 residues. Germline-derived CDR1 and CDR2 are SQVTM and ANQGSEA. Deletions cut 3 bases from V and 1 base from J, with 15 bases between. The CDR3 DNA is TGCAGCGTTGATCGAAGTCAGGTCTTTAACTATGGCTACACCTTC. Amino acid sequence: CSVDRSQVFNYGYTF.

V and J are TRBV28 and TRBJ2-5, with D possibly matching TRBD2 (5 bases). CDR3 length: 13 residues. Per germline, CDR1 MDHEN and CDR2 SYDVKM. The V gene lost 2 bases and the J gene lost 6 bases, with 10 bases spanning the gap. CDR3: CASSLEGSKTQYF. DNA of the CDR3: TGTGCCAGCAGTTTAGAGGGATCGAAGACCCAGTACTTC.

The chain carries TRBV5-4 and TRBJ2-5; 9 bases fit TRBD1. Germline CDR1 and CDR2: SGHNT and YYREEE (reference sequence). The CDR3 extends over 17 amino acids. J lost 2 bases, V lost 0 bases, and 8 bases had no gene match. This CDR3 reads CASSLGGQGVRQETQYF. CDR3 bases: TGTGCCAGCAGCTTGGGGGGACAGGGAGTGAGGCAAGAGACCCAGTACTTC.

Note on this clone: Other DNA sequences in this sample translate to the same CDR3. The rearrangement joins TRBV4-2 to TRBJ2-5; TRBD1 matches at 7 bases. Germline CDR1 is LGHNA and CDR2 is YNFKEQ. The V segment lost 0 bases and the J segment 13 bases; nucleotides outside the gene matches: 8. The CDR3 loop spans 13 amino acids. CDR3 DNA: TGTGCCAGCAGCCAAGATTTAGGGACAGCGGCGTACTTC. It encodes CASSQDLGTAAYF.

This clone was recorded many times. The chain employs TRBV6-6 and TRBJ1-1; a possible D gene is TRBD1 (5 bases). The CDR3 has 14 residues. The V gene's germline CDR1 is MNHNY and CDR2 SVGAGI (reference sequence). The V end lost 2 bases, the J end lost 1 base, and 8 bases lay between the germline ends. The CDR3 here is CASSYVGQNTEAFF. The CDR3, as DNA: TGTGCCAGCAGTTACGTAGGACAGAACACTGAAGCTTTCTTT.

This clone was found a few times. The chain recombines TRBV5-1 with TRBJ2-7; D might be TRBD1 (6 bases). This CDR3 has 17 amino acids. V gave up 4 bases and J gave up 0 bases, with 20 bases separating them. The germline V gene encodes CDR1 SGHRS and CDR2 YFSETQ. CDR3 coding DNA: TGCGCCAGCAGCGGTGGTTATGGACAGAAGAGCTCCTACGAGCAGTACTTC. Translation gives CASSGGYGQKSSYEQYF.

The J gene is TRBJ2-5, the V gene TRBV2; no clear D. With 5 bases removed from V and 4 bases from J, the gap between germline ends came to 14 bases. The germline gives CDR1 SNHLY, CDR2 FYNNEI. The CDR3 extends over 14 amino acids. CDR3 sequence reads: CASSTMGRAETQYF. DNA of the CDR3: TGTGCCAGCAGTACCATGGGCCGCGCAGAGACCCAGTACTTC.

The rearrangement links TRBV2 to TRBJ2-1; D gene unclear. The CDR3 is 13 residues long. The V end lost 6 bases, the J end lost 6 bases, and 12 bases lay between the germline ends. Germline assignment: CDR1 SNHLY and CDR2 FYNNEI. The DNA for the CDR3 is TGTGCCAGCAGGAACTTCCAACCCAATGAGCAGTTCTTC. This gives the protein CASRNFQPNEQFF.

The rearrangement joins TRBV9 to TRBJ1-1, with D perhaps matching TRBD1 (5 bases). The V and J ends lost 4 bases and 3 bases respectively, with 13 bases between them. This CDR3 has 14 residues. The germline V gene encodes CDR1 SGDLS and CDR2 YYNGEE. CDR3 residues: CASSPFQGDTEAFF. The CDR3 DNA reads as TGTGCCAGCAGCCCGTTTCAGGGTGACACTGAAGCTTTCTTT.

The chain combines TRBV7-9 with TRBJ2-1; 9 nucleotides match TRBD2. J lost 5 bases, V lost 0 bases, and 11 bases had no gene match. CDR1 is SEHNR and CDR2 is FQNEAQ in the germline V gene (reference sequence). CDR3 length equals 18 residues. CDR3: CASSLAPNRLAVHNEQFF. CDR3 bases: TGTGCCAGCAGCTTAGCCCCAAACCGACTAGCGGTTCACAATGAGCAGTTCTTC.